The 16 T cell receptor beta chains given below trace back to one sample, sequenced in a study of shared clonotypes between healthy human individuals (dated by TCRdb to 2018 to 2020). The library relied on the immunoSEQ multiplex PCR assay. The table comes from immuneACCESS by way of TCRdb, which keeps in-frame sequences with V and J called. Part of the clones is missing from these tables; in studies checked, under half for an unresolved V gene and the rest for unknown reasons. The sample contains 2,500,000 or so clones, over 85% of them found a single time. Of the sample, approximately 0.37% falls within the top ten clones. Sequenced sample: naive CD4+ T cells from PBMCs. What this sample's cell subset or site label stands for: CD45RA+ positively selected. All receptors come from a man aged 18 to 35 in good health. Some clones in this sample may be carry-over from other donors' samples.

The chain carries TRBV28 and TRBJ1-2, with a possible D match to TRBD1 (5 bases). In germline, CDR1 is MDHEN, CDR2 SYDVKM. V lost 5 bases, J lost 4 bases, and 14 bases lay in between. The CDR3 runs to 14 residues. CDR3 in DNA: TGTGCCAGCAGTGGGAGGGGAGTAGGCTATGGCTACACCTTC. This translates into CASSGRGVGYGYTF.

The chain recombines TRBV7-2 with TRBJ1-1; D is unresolved. Germline assignment: CDR1 SGHTA and CDR2 FQGNSA. The CDR3 sequence is 13 residues long. Trimming pared 5 bases from V and 0 bases from J, leaving 7 bases between. CDR3 protein: CASSRDLNTEAFF. In DNA, the CDR3 is TGTGCCAGCAGCCGCGACCTGAACACTGAAGCTTTCTTT.

This chain links TRBV2 with TRBJ2-3; TRBD1 matches at 7 bases. There are 13 residues in the CDR3. With V trimmed by 4 bases and J by 5 bases, 3 bases remained unmatched. The germline V gene encodes CDR1 SNHLY and CDR2 FYNNEI. The CDR3 region is CASSGQGIDTQYF. CDR3 coding DNA: TGTGCCAGCAGTGGACAGGGCATAGATACGCAGTATTTT.

V and J are TRBV7-2 and TRBJ2-1; D unclear. The CDR3 length is 17 residues. The germline CDR1 and CDR2 sequences are SGHTA and FQGNSA. Trimming took 5 bases from V and 6 from J, leaving 23 bases between them. CDR3 protein: CASSRQWMWAGLNEQFF. The CDR3 nucleotides are TGTGCCAGCAGCCGTCAATGGATGTGGGCTGGGCTCAATGAGCAGTTCTTC.

The chain combines TRBV18 with TRBJ1-4; a weak D match, TRBD1 (6 bases). Germline V gives CDR1 KGHSH, CDR2 LQKENI. CDR3 length: 15 amino acids. The V end was cut by 2 bases, the J end by 4 bases, with 11 bases between. The CDR3 here is CASSPIQGLNEKLFF. CDR3 nucleotides: TGTGCCAGCTCACCAATACAGGGCCTTAATGAAAAACTGTTTTTT. The entire variable domain, with the rest obtained from reference TRBV18 and TRBJ1-4, is as follows: NAGVMQNPRHLVRRRGQEARLRCSPMKGHSHVYWYRQLPEEGLKFMVYLQKENIIDESGMPKERFSAEFPKEGPSILRIQQVVRGDSAAYFCASSPIQGLNEKLFFGSGTQLSVL.

CDR3 amino acids: CAWTRTENYGYTF. In nucleotides, the CDR3 is TGTGCCTGGACCCGGACCGAAAACTATGGCTACACCTTC. The J gene is TRBJ1-2, the V gene TRBV30, with D hard to call. The CDR3 consists of 13 residues. Germline loops: CDR1 GTSNPN, CDR2 SVGIG (reference sequence). V was trimmed by 4 bases and J by 2 bases, leaving 11 bases between them.

The chain combines TRBV11-3 with TRBJ2-5, with TRBD1 identical over 9 bases. This CDR3 has 15 amino acids. Germline assignment: CDR1 SGHNT and CDR2 YENEEA. The V segment lost 5 bases and the J segment 1 base; nucleotides outside the gene matches: 5. The DNA of the CDR3 is TGTGCCAGCAGCGACCGGACAGGGGCCCAAGAGACCCAGTACTTC. Its protein is CASSDRTGAQETQYF.

This clone is a singleton in its sample. The rearrangement links TRBV28 to TRBJ1-3, with D perhaps matching TRBD1 (5 bases). This CDR3 region has 14 residues. V lost 3 bases to trimming and J lost 4 bases, with 10 bases between them. From germline, CDR1 is MDHEN and CDR2 SYDVKM. The CDR3 nucleotides are TGTGCCAGCAGTTTGCCAGGGTTGGGAAACACCATATATTTT. It yields the protein CASSLPGLGNTIYF. The variable domain in full, with the rest retrieved from reference TRBV28 and TRBJ1-3, is DVKVTQSSRYLVKRTGEKVFLECVQDMDHENMFWYRQDPGLGLRLIYFSYDVKMKEKGDIPEGYSVSREKKERFSLILESASTNQTSMYLCASSLPGLGNTIYFGEGSWLTVV.

This chain links TRBV7-2 with TRBJ2-2; D perhaps matches TRBD2 (5 bases). Germline CDR1 reads SGHTA; CDR2 reads FQGNSA. Trimming cost V 3 bases and J 1 base, with 9 bases left between them. This CDR3 region has 15 residues. Here the CDR3 reads CASSLVAWNTGELFF. In nucleotides, the CDR3 is TGTGCCAGCAGCTTGGTAGCGTGGAACACCGGGGAGCTGTTTTTT.

The rearrangement joins TRBV4-3 to TRBJ2-1; 10 bases are a match to TRBD2. Germline trimming cut 4 bases from V and 0 bases from J; bases unmatched to any gene: 12. The CDR3 extends over 19 amino acids. Germline V lookup: CDR1 LGHNA, CDR2 YSLEER. The DNA for the CDR3 is TGCGCCAGCAGCCCCCGCCTAGCGGGAGCGTTGAGCTCCTACAATGAGCAGTTCTTC. This gives the protein CASSPRLAGALSSYNEQFF.

This chain uses TRBV25-1 with TRBJ2-5, with D perhaps matching TRBD1 (5 bases). This CDR3 has 10 residues. The V gene lost 10 bases and the J gene lost 4 bases, with 7 bases spanning the gap. The germline gives CDR1 MGHDK, CDR2 SYGVNS. The CDR3 is CAITGETQYF. The CDR3 nucleotides read TGTGCCATCACAGGAGAGACCCAGTACTTC.

V usage is TRBV27 and J usage is TRBJ2-3, with TRBD1 matching over 9 bases. The CDR3 has 19 residues. The V and J ends lost 5 bases and 6 bases, in that order; junction bases with no gene match: 21. Germline V gene sequence: CDR1 MNHEY, CDR2 SMNVEV (reference sequence). CDR3 nucleotide sequence: TGTGCCAGCAGTCCCTACAGCCAGACAGGGGGGACGAGTCAGGATACGCAGTATTTT. Its protein product is CASSPYSQTGGTSQDTQYF.

This chain links TRBV7-2 with TRBJ2-5, with D tentatively TRBD1 (5 bases). V dropped 2 bases and J dropped 0 bases, with 13 bases sitting between them. The CDR3 totals 16 residues. Germline-derived CDR1 and CDR2 are SGHTA and FQGNSA. CDR3: CASSLQYRMYQETQYF. CDR3 sequence (DNA): TGTGCCAGCAGCTTACAGTACAGGATGTACCAAGAGACCCAGTACTTC.

This clone was seen only once. Additional DNA sequences in this sample encode the identical CDR3. V gene TRBV19 combines with J gene TRBJ2-2; D gene ambiguous. The CDR3 has 14 amino acids. Trimming pared 0 bases from V and 5 bases from J, leaving 7 bases between. The germline gives CDR1 LNHDA, CDR2 SQIVND (reference sequence). The CDR3 protein is CASSIDRSTGELFF. The CDR3 DNA reads TGTGCCAGTAGTATAGATCGTTCTACCGGGGAGCTGTTTTTT. The full variable domain, completed using reference TRBV19 and TRBJ2-2, is DGGITQSPKYLFRKEGQNVTLSCEQNLNHDAMYWYRQDPGQGLRLIYYSQIVNDFQKGDIAEGYSVSREKKESFPLTVTSAQKNPTAFYLCASSIDRSTGELFFGEGSRLTVL.

The chain uses TRBV4-2 and TRBJ2-1; D is possibly TRBD2 (5 bases). The length of the CDR3 is 15 residues. Germline V gene sequence: CDR1 LGHNA, CDR2 YNFKEQ. Trimming removed 1 base at V and 0 bases at J, with 7 bases between. As DNA, the CDR3 is TGTGCCAGCAGCCAAGGGGAGAGCTCCTACAATGAGCAGTTCTTC. Amino acid sequence: CASSQGESSYNEQFF.

The rearrangement links TRBV15 to TRBJ2-7; tentative D call: TRBD1 (6 bases). The germline V gene has CDR1 LNHNV and CDR2 YYDKDF (reference sequence). Trimming left V 2 bases short and J 4 bases short, with 12 bases between. The CDR3 runs 14 residues. The CDR3 DNA sequence: TGTGCCACCAGCAGACTACAGGGTAAATACGAGCAGTACTTC. Translating it yields CATSRLQGKYEQYF.